Listed below are T cell receptor beta chains from one sample, sequenced in a study of metastatic and nonmetastatic thyroid tumors. TCRdb re-processed the PCR reads through MiXCR. Of over 35,000 clones detected, less than 20% appear once; the ten largest clones hold about a tenth. Source material: tumor tissue. The receptor source for this set is a female donor with papillary thyroid cancer or a benign thyroid nodule (not recorded which). Some clones in this sample may be carry-over from other donors' samples. Both conserved end residues are part of each CDR3. A D gene is named only where the DNA matches it firmly. Size is omitted from some rows. Given values are once, few, many or a class for expanded clones.

j_call | clone_size | v_call | d_call | cdr3_nt | cdr3_aa
TRBJ1-5 | many | TRBV12-5 | - | TGTGCTAGTGGTTTGGGAGGTGGTGGACCCCAGCATTTT | CASGLGGGGPQHF
TRBJ2-7 | medium-sized | TRBV19 | TRBD2 | TGTGCCAGTTCCCTGAGGAGCGGGAGGGCCTTTTCCTACGAGCAGTACTTC | CASSLRSGRAFSYEQYF
TRBJ1-1 | - | TRBV30 | - | TGTGCCTGGTTTAGGAGAACTGAAGCTTTCTTT | CAWFRRTEAFF
TRBJ2-1 | few | TRBV24-1 | - | TGTGCCACCAGTGATTGGACCTACAATGAGCAGTTCTTC | CATSDWTYNEQFF
TRBJ2-1 | many | TRBV30 | - | TGTGCCTGGAGTTCGTGGGAGTCCTACAATGAGCAGTTCTTC | CAWSSWESYNEQFF
TRBJ2-2 | - | TRBV9 | - | TGTGCCAGCAGCGAGTTGGAGGGTCCCACCGGGGAGCTGTTTTTT | CASSELEGPTGELFF
TRBJ2-1 | many | TRBV19 | TRBD2 | TGTGCCAGTAGTACGCGGACTAGCGGGAGTTTAAATGAGCAGTTCTTC | CASSTRTSGSLNEQFF
TRBJ2-1 | many | TRBV29-1 | - | TGCAGCGTGCAGACACAGGGCTGGGAGCAGTTCTTC | CSVQTQGWEQFF
TRBJ1-1 | - | TRBV5-1 | TRBD1 | TGCGCCAGCAGCTTCCGGCAGGGGGGCACTGAAGCTTTCTTT | CASSFRQGGTEAFF
TRBJ2-7 | many | TRBV27 | - | TGTGCCAGCAGTACCCTGAGCGGAACGCACTCCTACGAGCAGTACTTC | CASSTLSGTHSYEQYF
TRBJ2-1 | - | TRBV2 | - | TGTGCCAGCAGTGGGCTGGTCCAGAGCTCCTACAATGAGCATTTCTTC | CASSGLVQSSYNEHFF
TRBJ2-3 | many | TRBV20-1 | - | TGCAGTGCTAGAGGTGGTAGAAAGGGGTTGCGCACAGATACGCAGTATTTT | CSARGGRKGLRTDTQYF
TRBJ2-7 | - | TRBV20-1 | TRBD2 | TGCAGTGCTAGCTTGGGACTAGCGGTGGCCTACGAGCAGTACTTC | CSASLGLAVAYEQYF
TRBJ2-3 | many | TRBV9 | - | TGTGCCAGCAGCGTAGGCGATAGCGTAGATACGCAGTATTTT | CASSVGDSVDTQYF
TRBJ2-2 | few | TRBV28 | - | TGTGCCAGCAATTCCCCGGGACGAGTAAGGACTGGGGAGCTGTTTTTT | CASNSPGRVRTGELFF
TRBJ2-7 | many | TRBV9 | - | TGTGCCAGCAGCGTAAGCCCCACCGAGTGGTACGAGCAGTACTTC | CASSVSPTEWYEQYF
TRBJ2-4 | few | TRBV29-1 | - | TGCAGCGTTGACCCAGGGGGGCGGGCCAAAAGCATTCAGTACTTC | CSVDPGGRAKSIQYF
TRBJ2-7 | - | TRBV3-1 | - | TGTGCCAGCAGCCAAGGGAGACTAGGAGGGAGTACGATGTACGAGCAGTACTTC | CASSQGRLGGSTMYEQYF
TRBJ2-7 | medium-sized | TRBV7-2 | TRBD1 | TGTGCCAGCAGCTTAATCCGACAGGGGGCCTACGAGCAGTACTTC | CASSLIRQGAYEQYF
TRBJ2-6 | many | TRBV4-2 | - | TGTGCCAGCAGCCAAGAACTGAGCTCTGGGGCCAACGTCCTGACTTTC | CASSQELSSGANVLTF
TRBJ1-3 | many | TRBV5-6 | - | TGTGCCAGCAGCTTCGGGGCTGGAAACACCATATATTTT | CASSFGAGNTIYF
TRBJ1-4 | many | TRBV6-8 | - | TGTGCCAGCAGTTACAGGGGTCCTAATGAAAAACTGTTTTTT | CASSYRGPNEKLFF
TRBJ2-5 | many | TRBV5-1 | - | TGCGCCAGCAGCTCGCGACTAAACCAAGAGACCCAGTACTTC | CASSSRLNQETQYF
TRBJ2-1 | many | TRBV19 | - | TGTGCCAGTAGTATTTACGGGCAGGGTGGTACAAATGAGCAGTTCTTC | CASSIYGQGGTNEQFF
TRBJ2-7 | many | TRBV5-5 | TRBD1 | TGTGCCAGCAGATCTCCGGGACAGGGGTTAGGCGAGCAGTACTTC | CASRSPGQGLGEQYF